The next 17 T cell receptor beta chains were all read from a single sample in a study of shared clonotypes between healthy human individuals. The data were produced by immunoSEQ multiplex PCR, yet TCRdb's version contains in-frame clones alone and is incomplete. Of about a million clones in the sample, about 72% were seen once. The sequenced sample consisted of memory CD4+ T cells from PBMCs. Subset specified: CD45RA-negative fraction. The receptor source for this set is a man between 18 and 29 years old in good health. Some clones in this sample may be carry-over from other donors' samples.

The chain employs TRBV6-6 and TRBJ2-1; D may be TRBD2 (8 bases). Germline-derived CDR1 and CDR2 are MNHNY and SVGAGI (reference sequence). This CDR3 has 15 residues. Trimming took 5 bases from V and 3 from J, leaving 14 bases between them. This CDR3 is CASSNRGLGYNEQFF. The CDR3 nucleotides are TGTGCCAGCAGTAACAGGGGACTAGGCTACAATGAGCAGTTCTTC.

This rearrangement joins TRBV28 to TRBJ2-2; TRBD2 matches 10 bases. Trimming took 5 bases from V and 6 from J; bases not matched to a gene: 6. This CDR3 contains 15 residues. Germline V CDR1 and CDR2: MDHEN, SYDVKM. In DNA, the CDR3 is TGTGCCAGCAGTGCTCTAGCGGGAGAATCCGGGGAGCTGTTTTTT. As protein: CASSALAGESGELFF.

The chain couples TRBV5-4 to TRBJ2-1; D gene uncertain. Trimming cost V 2 bases and J 5 bases, with 11 bases left between them. Germline assignment: CDR1 SGHNT and CDR2 YYREEE (reference sequence). CDR3 length: 14 residues. The CDR3 here is CASSFAGVNNEQFF. The CDR3 bases are TGTGCCAGCAGCTTTGCCGGAGTCAACAATGAGCAGTTCTTC.

The J gene is TRBJ2-7, the V gene TRBV28; tentative D call: TRBD1 (7 bases). The CDR3 covers 14 residues. With 6 bases removed from V and 3 bases from J, the gap between germline ends came to 15 bases. CDR1 is MDHEN, CDR2 SYDVKM, per germline. This chain's CDR3 is CASSPSGGNYEQYF. Here the CDR3 DNA reads TGTGCCAGCAGCCCCTCAGGGGGGAACTACGAGCAGTACTTC.

In DNA form, the CDR3 reads TGTGCCAGCTCACCGGACAGGGATGTGTGGTTCTTC. Its translation is CASSPDRDVWFF. The V gene is TRBV18, the J gene TRBJ2-1, with TRBD1 matching over 8 bases. This CDR3 spans 12 amino acids. V trimming: 3 bases; J trimming: 15 bases; junction bases outside the gene matches: 7. The germline V gene encodes CDR1 KGHSH and CDR2 LQKENI.

Turning to this clone: This may be a read error, as it is one base from a much larger clone. In the same sample, other DNA sequences code for this CDR3. The V call is TRBV2, the J call TRBJ1-1; weak D call: TRBD1 (6 bases). Germline V CDR1 and CDR2: SNHLY, FYNNEI. The CDR3 has 13 amino acids. Trimming removed 6 bases from V and 1 base from J, with 9 bases in between. The CDR3 loop reads CASSPRGNTEAFF. CDR3 DNA sequence: TGTGCCAGCAGCCCCAGGGGGAACACTGAAGCTTTCTTT. Based on the CDR3 plus reference TRBV2 and TRBJ1-1, the full variable domain is EPEVTQTPSHQVTQMGQEVILRCVPISNHLYFYWYRQILGQKVEFLVSFYNNEISEKSEIFDDQFSVERPDGSNFTLKIRSTKLEDSAMYFCASSPRGNTEAFFGQGTRLTVV.

This clone turned up a few times. The V and J genes are TRBV28 and TRBJ2-2, with TRBD1 identical over 8 bases. The CDR3 loop spans 17 amino acids. Germline assignment: CDR1 MDHEN and CDR2 SYDVKM. V dropped 7 bases and J dropped 6; count of bases not matched to a gene: 16. The CDR3: CASTLPPGQGKPGELFF. For the CDR3, the DNA is TGTGCCAGCACCCTTCCCCCAGGACAGGGAAAGCCCGGGGAGCTGTTTTTT.

The chain has TRBV28 and TRBJ2-5; 8 bases line up with TRBD1. The J call may be in error: the DNA end matches TRBJ2-7 better. The CDR3 is 17 amino acids. Germline V CDR1 and CDR2: MDHEN, SYDVKM. DNA of the CDR3: TGTGCCAGCAGTTTAAGGTTAGGGCAGGGGGCTTTCTACGAGCAGTACTTC. This translates into CASSLRLGQGAFYEQYF.

The count of this clone is one. This chain connects TRBV28 to TRBJ2-7, with no clear D. V was pared by 2 bases and J by 8 bases, with 7 bases between. The CDR3 has 11 residues. The germline V gene encodes CDR1 MDHEN and CDR2 SYDVKM. CDR3 DNA sequence: TGTGCCAGCAGTTTACGTACCCAGCAGTACTTC. Protein sequence: CASSLRTQQYF.

In the case of this clone: Additional DNA sequences in this sample encode the identical CDR3. The chain couples TRBV9 to TRBJ1-5; 7 bases are shared with TRBD1. Trimming at V came to 5 bases and at J to 3 bases, leaving 5 bases not matched to a gene. The CDR3 loop spans 14 amino acids. CDR1 is SGDLS, CDR2 YYNGEE, per germline. The CDR3 DNA follows: TGTGCCAGCAGTGCAGGGGGATCCAATCAGCCCCAGCATTTT. Translated: CASSAGGSNQPQHF.

This chain uses TRBV18 with TRBJ2-3; D is uncertain. V was shortened by 5 bases and J by 6 bases, with 9 bases between the two germline ends. The V gene's germline CDR1 is KGHSH and CDR2 LQKENI. This CDR3 has 12 amino acids. CDR3 DNA sequence: TGTGCCAGCTCATCCCGAAGGGATACGCAGTATTTT. Its translation: CASSSRRDTQYF.

This clone was observed at least ten times. Other DNA sequences of this sample code for an identical CDR3. The chain carries TRBV28 and TRBJ2-5, with 7 positions matching TRBD2. Germline values: CDR1 MDHEN, CDR2 SYDVKM. The CDR3 extends over 13 amino acids. The V gene end was trimmed by 5 bases and the J gene end by 2 bases; junction bases not matched to a gene: 2. The CDR3 nucleotides read TGTGCCAGCAGTCCTAGCGGTCAAGAGACCCAGTACTTC. This sequence encodes CASSPSGQETQYF.

The genes are TRBV28 and TRBJ2-3; TRBD2 matches at 7 bases. In germline, CDR1 is MDHEN, CDR2 SYDVKM. The CDR3 consists of 14 residues. CDR3 nucleotide sequence: TGTTCAGCGGGAATGGGTTTCGCCACAGATACGCAGTATTTT. Residues: CSAGMGFATDTQYF.

This clone has a count of ten or more. This rearrangement joins TRBV10-3 to TRBJ1-4, with a weak D call TRBD1 (5 bases). Per the germline V gene, CDR1 is ENHRY and CDR2 is SYGVKD. The CDR3 is made up of 12 amino acids. V dropped 7 bases and J dropped 6 bases, with 9 bases sitting between them. The CDR3 is CAIKGTDEKLFF. The CDR3 nucleotides read TGTGCCATCAAAGGGACGGATGAAAAACTGTTTTTT.

The chain uses TRBV18 and TRBJ2-5; D not certain. The CDR3 extends over 13 amino acids. V was trimmed by 5 bases and J by 4 bases, leaving 11 bases between them. CDR1 is KGHSH and CDR2 is LQKENI in the germline V gene. The CDR3 protein is CASSGVPPETQYF. CDR3 sequence (DNA): TGTGCCAGCTCAGGGGTCCCCCCAGAGACCCAGTACTTC.

V is TRBV7-2 and J is TRBJ1-2, with 7 bases fitting TRBD1. CDR3 length equals 14 residues. V dropped 4 bases and J dropped 0; count of bases not matched to a gene: 2. In germline, CDR1 is SGHTA, CDR2 FQGNSA. DNA for the CDR3: TGTGCCAGCAGCTGGGACAGAGCTAACTATGGCTACACCTTC. It yields the protein CASSWDRANYGYTF.

J is TRBJ2-3 and V is TRBV5-1, with 7 bases lining up with TRBD1. This CDR3 is built from 14 residues. V shed 3 bases, J shed 3 bases, and the junction held 4 bases outside the gene matches. CDR1 is SGHRS and CDR2 is YFSETQ in the germline V gene. The CDR3 nucleotides read TGCGCCAGCAGCTCGACAGGGCAAACAGATACGCAGTATTTT. Translating it yields CASSSTGQTDTQYF.